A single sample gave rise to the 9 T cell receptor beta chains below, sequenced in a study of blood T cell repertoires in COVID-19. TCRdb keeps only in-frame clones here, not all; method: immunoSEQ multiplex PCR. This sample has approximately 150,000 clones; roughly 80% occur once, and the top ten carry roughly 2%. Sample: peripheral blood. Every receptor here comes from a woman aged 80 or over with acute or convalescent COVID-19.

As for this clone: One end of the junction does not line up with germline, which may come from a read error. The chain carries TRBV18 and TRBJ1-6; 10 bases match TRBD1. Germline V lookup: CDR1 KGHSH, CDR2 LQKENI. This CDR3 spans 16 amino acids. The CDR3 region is CASSPQRDRGNSPLHF. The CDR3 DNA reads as TGTGCCAGCTCACCACAACGGGACAGGGGAAATTCGCCCCTCCACTTT.

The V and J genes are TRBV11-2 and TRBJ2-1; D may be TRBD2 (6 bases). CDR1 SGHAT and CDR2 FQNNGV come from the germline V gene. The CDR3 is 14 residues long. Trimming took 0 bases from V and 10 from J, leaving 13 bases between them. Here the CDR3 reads CASSLDLVAGEQFF. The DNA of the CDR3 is TGTGCCAGCAGCTTAGATCTAGTGGCGGGGGAGCAGTTCTTC.

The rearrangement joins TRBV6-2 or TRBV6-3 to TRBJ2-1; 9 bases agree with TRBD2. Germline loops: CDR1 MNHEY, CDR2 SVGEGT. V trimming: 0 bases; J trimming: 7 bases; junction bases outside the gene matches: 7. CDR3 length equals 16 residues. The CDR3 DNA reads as TGTGCCAGCAGTTACTCGGGTGGGACTAGCTTGAATGAGCAGTTCTTC. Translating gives CASSYSGGTSLNEQFF.

The CDR3 DNA reads TGTGCCAGTAGTATTAGTCTAGCGGTTCTCTACGAGCAGTACTTC. This gives the protein CASSISLAVLYEQYF. The J gene is TRBJ2-7, the V gene TRBV19; TRBD2 matches 7 bases. The V segment lost 3 bases and the J segment 3 bases; nucleotides outside the gene matches: 8. CDR1 is LNHDA and CDR2 is SQIVND in the germline V gene (reference sequence). CDR3 length: 15 residues.

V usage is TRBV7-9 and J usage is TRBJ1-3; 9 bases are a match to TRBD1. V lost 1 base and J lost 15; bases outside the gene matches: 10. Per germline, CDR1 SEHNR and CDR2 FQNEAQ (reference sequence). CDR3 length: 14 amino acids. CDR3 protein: CASSLETGGSEKYF. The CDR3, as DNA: TGTGCCAGCAGCTTAGAAACAGGGGGCAGCGAGAAATATTTT.

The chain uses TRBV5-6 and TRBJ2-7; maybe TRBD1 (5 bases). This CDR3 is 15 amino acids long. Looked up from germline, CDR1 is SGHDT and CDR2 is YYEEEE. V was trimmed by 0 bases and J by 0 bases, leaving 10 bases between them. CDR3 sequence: CASSLDQGFSYEQYF. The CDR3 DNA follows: TGTGCCAGCAGCTTGGACCAGGGCTTCTCCTACGAGCAGTACTTC.

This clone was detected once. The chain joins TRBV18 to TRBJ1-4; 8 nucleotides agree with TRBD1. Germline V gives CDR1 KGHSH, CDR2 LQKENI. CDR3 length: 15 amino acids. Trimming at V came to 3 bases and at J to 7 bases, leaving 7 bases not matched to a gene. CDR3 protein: CASSPDREIGEKLFF. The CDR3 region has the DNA TGTGCCAGCTCACCGGACAGGGAAATAGGTGAAAAACTGTTTTTT.

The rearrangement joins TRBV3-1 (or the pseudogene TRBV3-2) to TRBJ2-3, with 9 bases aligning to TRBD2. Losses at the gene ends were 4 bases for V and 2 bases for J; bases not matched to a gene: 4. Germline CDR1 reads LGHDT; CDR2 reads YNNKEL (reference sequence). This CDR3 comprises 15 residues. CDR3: CASSPRLAATDTQYF. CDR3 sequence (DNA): TGTGCCAGCAGCCCGAGACTAGCGGCCACAGATACGCAGTATTTT.

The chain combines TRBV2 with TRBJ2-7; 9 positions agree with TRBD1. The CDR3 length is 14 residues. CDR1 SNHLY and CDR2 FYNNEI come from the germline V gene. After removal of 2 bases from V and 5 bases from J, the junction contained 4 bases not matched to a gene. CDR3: CASSESGTGNEQYF. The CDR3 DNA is TGTGCCAGCAGTGAATCGGGGACAGGGAACGAGCAGTACTTC.